This T cell receptor (beta chain) was obtained from a study of long-term antiretroviral therapy in people with HIV. Investigators performed immunoSEQ version v3.0 at survey level. Sequencing was performed with immunoSEQ multiplex PCR; in TCRdb, only in-frame clones are kept and a portion is missing. Of about 34,000 clones in the sample, approximately 95% are singletons; the top ten hold around 3.8%. CDR1 is SNHLY, CDR2 FYNNEI, per germline. The V and J ends lost 6 bases and 0 bases, in that order; junction bases with no gene match: 5. This CDR3 comprises 14 residues. The source was unsorted PBMCs, collected about 5.1 years after starting antiretroviral therapy. The V call is TRBV2, the J call TRBJ2-7; 7 bases agree with TRBD1. The TCR comes from a woman aged 50 to 65 with HIV. The CDR3 region has the DNA TGTGCCAGCAGCTGGGACAGCAGCTCCTACGAGCAGTACTTC. It codes for CASSWDSSSYEQYF.